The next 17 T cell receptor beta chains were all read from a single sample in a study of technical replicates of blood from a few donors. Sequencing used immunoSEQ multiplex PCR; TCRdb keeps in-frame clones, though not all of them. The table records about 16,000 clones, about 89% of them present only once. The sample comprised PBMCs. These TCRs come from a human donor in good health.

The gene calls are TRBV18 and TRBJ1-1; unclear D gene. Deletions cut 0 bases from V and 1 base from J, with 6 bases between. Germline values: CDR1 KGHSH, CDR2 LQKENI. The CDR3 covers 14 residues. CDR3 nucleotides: TGTGCCAGCTCACCACCTGGCAGGAACACTGAAGCTTTCTTT. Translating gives CASSPPGRNTEAFF.

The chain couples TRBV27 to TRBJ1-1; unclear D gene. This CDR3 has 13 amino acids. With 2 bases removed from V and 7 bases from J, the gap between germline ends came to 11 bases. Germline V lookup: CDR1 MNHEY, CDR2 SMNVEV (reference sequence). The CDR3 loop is CASSLREGDEAFF. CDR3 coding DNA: TGTGCCAGCAGTTTAAGGGAGGGAGATGAAGCTTTCTTT.

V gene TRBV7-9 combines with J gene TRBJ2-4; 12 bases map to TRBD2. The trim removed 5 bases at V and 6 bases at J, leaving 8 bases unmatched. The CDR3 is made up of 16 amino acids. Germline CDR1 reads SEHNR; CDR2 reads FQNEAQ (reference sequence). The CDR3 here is CASSARLAGALNIQYF. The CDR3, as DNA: TGTGCCAGCAGCGCCAGACTAGCGGGAGCTTTAAACATTCAGTACTTC.

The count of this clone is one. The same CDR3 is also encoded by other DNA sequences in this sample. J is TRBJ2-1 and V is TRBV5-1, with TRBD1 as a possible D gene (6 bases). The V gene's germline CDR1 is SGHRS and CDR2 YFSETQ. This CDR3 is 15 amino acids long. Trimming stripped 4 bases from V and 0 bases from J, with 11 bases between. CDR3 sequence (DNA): TGCGCCAGCAGCCTACAGGGCGACTCCTACAATGAGCAGTTCTTC. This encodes CASSLQGDSYNEQFF.

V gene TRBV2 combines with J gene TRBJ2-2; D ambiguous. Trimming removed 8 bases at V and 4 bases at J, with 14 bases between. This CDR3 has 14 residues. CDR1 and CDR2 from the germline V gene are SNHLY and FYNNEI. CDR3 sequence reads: CASGEVSATGELFF. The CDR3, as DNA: TGTGCCAGCGGAGAAGTGAGCGCCACCGGGGAGCTGTTTTTT.

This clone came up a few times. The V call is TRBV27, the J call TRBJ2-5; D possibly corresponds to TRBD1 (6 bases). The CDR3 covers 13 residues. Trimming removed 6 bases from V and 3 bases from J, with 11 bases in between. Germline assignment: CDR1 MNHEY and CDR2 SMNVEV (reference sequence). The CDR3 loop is CASRPRTEETQYF. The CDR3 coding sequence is TGTGCCAGCAGGCCCCGGACAGAAGAGACCCAGTACTTC.

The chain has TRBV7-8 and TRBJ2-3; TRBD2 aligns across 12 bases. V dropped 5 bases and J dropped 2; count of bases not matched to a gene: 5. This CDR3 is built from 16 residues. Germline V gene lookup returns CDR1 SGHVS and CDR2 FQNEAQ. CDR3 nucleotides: TGTGCCAGCAGCCTACTAGCGGGAGGCGCCACAGATACGCAGTATTTT. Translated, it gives CASSLLAGGATDTQYF.

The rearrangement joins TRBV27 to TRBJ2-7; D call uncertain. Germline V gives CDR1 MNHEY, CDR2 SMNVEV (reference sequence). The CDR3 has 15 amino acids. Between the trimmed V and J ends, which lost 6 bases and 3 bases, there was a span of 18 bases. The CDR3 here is CASSLGFEPSYEQYF. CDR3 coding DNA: TGTGCCAGCAGCCTCGGTTTCGAACCTAGCTACGAGCAGTACTTC.

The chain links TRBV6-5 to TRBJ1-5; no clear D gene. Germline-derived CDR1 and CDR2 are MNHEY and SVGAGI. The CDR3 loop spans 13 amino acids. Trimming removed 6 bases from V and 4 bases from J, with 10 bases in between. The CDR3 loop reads CASSTGINQPQHF. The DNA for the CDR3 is TGTGCCAGCAGCACGGGGATTAATCAGCCCCAGCATTTT.

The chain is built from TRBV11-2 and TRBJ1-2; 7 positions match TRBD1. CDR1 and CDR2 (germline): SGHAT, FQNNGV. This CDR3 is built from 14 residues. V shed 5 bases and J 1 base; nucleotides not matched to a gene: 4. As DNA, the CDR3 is TGTGCCAGCAGCGTGGACAGGAGTAACTATGGCTACACCTTC. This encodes CASSVDRSNYGYTF. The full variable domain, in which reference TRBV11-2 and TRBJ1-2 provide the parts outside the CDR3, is EAGVAQSPRYKIIEKRQSVAFWCNPISGHATLYWYQQILGQGPKLLIQFQNNGVVDDSQLPKDRFSAERLKGVDSTLKIQPAKLEDSAVYLCASSVDRSNYGYTFGSGTRLTVV.

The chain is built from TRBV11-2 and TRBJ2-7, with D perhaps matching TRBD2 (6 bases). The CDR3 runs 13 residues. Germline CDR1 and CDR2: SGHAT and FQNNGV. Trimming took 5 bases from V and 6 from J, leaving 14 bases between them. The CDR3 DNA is TGTGCCAGCAGCCTCGCCGGGAGTCTCGAGCAGTACTTC. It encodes CASSLAGSLEQYF.

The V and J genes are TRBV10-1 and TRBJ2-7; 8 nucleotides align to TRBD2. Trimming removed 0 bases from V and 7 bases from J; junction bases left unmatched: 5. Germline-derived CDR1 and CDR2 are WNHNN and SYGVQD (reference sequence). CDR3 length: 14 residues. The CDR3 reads CASSESPGGREQYF. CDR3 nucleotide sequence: TGCGCCAGCAGTGAGTCCCCGGGAGGGCGGGAGCAGTACTTC.

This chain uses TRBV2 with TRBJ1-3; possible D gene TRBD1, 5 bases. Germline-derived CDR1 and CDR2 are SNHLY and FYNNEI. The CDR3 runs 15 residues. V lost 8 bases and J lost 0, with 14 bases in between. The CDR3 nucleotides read TGTGCCAGCTCCAGGGAACGCGCCTCTGGAAACACCATATATTTT. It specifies CASSRERASGNTIYF.

The CDR3 DNA reads as TGTGCCAGCAGCGCGGGAGTTGGCCTGGAGACCCAGTACTTC. Translation gives CASSAGVGLETQYF. The rearrangement uses TRBV6-5 and TRBJ2-5; 7 positions agree with TRBD2. The junction had 9 bases not matched to a gene; V was cut back by 6 bases and J by 5 bases. The CDR3 is 14 amino acids. Germline V gene data show CDR1 as MNHEY and CDR2 as SVGAGI.

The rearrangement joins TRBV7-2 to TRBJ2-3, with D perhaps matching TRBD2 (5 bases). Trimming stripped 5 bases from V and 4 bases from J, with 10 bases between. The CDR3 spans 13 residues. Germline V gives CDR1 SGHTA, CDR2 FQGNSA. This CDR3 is CASSTTGADTQYF. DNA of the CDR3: TGTGCCAGCAGCACCACCGGGGCAGATACGCAGTATTTT.

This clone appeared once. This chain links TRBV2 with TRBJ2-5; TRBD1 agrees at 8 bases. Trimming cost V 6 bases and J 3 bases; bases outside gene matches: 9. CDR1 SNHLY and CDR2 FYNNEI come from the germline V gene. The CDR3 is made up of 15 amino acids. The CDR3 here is CASSSPGTGEETQYF. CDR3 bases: TGTGCCAGCAGCTCTCCCGGGACAGGCGAAGAGACCCAGTACTTC.

The CDR3 spells CASSRPGLAGGSFSYNEQFF. As DNA, the CDR3 is TGTGCCAGCAGCCGACCGGGACTAGCGGGAGGCTCTTTCTCCTACAATGAGCAGTTCTTC. The V and J genes are TRBV4-2 and TRBJ2-1; TRBD2 agrees at 15 bases. The CDR3 has 20 residues. The germline V gene encodes CDR1 LGHNA and CDR2 YNFKEQ. J gave up 0 bases and V 4 bases, and 10 bases lay outside the gene matches.